These 21 T cell receptor beta chains came from one sample sequenced in a study of CD8+ T cells in alopecia areata. Noted treatment: oral pan-JAK inhibitor, 5-10 mg twice daily. In each case, RNA was isolated and then reverse transcribed into cDNA as the sequencing template. Data came from immunoSEQ multiplex PCR; TCRdb stores just in-frame clones and leaves some out. The sample includes 110,000 or so clones, approximately 52% of them seen just once. The sequencing used CD8+ T cells sorted from blood, collected at week 4, from a patient treated with tofacitinib. These receptors were obtained from a human donor with alopecia areata.

This clone was observed once. This chain connects TRBV7-9 to TRBJ2-7; 11 positions agree with TRBD2. The CDR3 contains 15 residues. V lost 3 bases and J lost 1; bases outside the gene matches: 2. Germline V CDR1 and CDR2: SEHNR, FQNEAQ (reference sequence). CDR3 DNA: TGTGCCAGCAGCTTTAGCGGGGGGGCTTCCTACGAGCAGTACTTC. Protein sequence: CASSFSGGASYEQYF.

The genes are TRBV7-9 and TRBJ2-3; D tentatively fits TRBD1 or TRBD2 (5 bases each). The germline V gene has CDR1 SEHNR and CDR2 FQNEAQ (reference sequence). Trimming took off 7 bases at V and 4 bases at J, with 18 bases between the two ends. This CDR3 is 15 amino acids long. The CDR3 nucleotides read TGTGCCAGCACACTCCGGGACGAGAAATCAGATACGCAGTATTTT. Translating it yields CASTLRDEKSDTQYF.

The rearrangement links TRBV27 to TRBJ2-7, with unresolved D. Germline CDR1 and CDR2: MNHEY and SMNVEV (reference sequence). V was cut by 5 bases and J by 5 bases, with 22 bases left in between. The CDR3 sequence is 16 residues long. In DNA form, the CDR3 reads TGTGCCAGCAGTCCAAGTCTGGACCTTACTGCCCACGAGCAGTACTTC. This sequence encodes CASSPSLDLTAHEQYF.

The gene calls are TRBV7-9 and TRBJ1-1; D ambiguous. Germline V lookup: CDR1 SEHNR, CDR2 FQNEAQ (reference sequence). The V and J ends lost 4 bases and 0 bases respectively, with 6 bases between them. This CDR3 is 13 amino acids long. The CDR3 DNA reads TGTGCCAGCAGCTCAACACTGAACACTGAAGCTTTCTTT. Its translation: CASSSTLNTEAFF.

The V gene is TRBV13, the J gene TRBJ2-3; D gene uncertain. The germline CDR1 and CDR2 sequences are PRHDT and FYEKMQ (reference sequence). Trimming shortened V by 3 bases and J by 1 base, and 8 bases separated the two germline ends. The CDR3 sequence is 14 residues long. This CDR3 is CASSFIRGTDTQYF. CDR3 in DNA: TGTGCCAGCAGCTTCATCCGGGGCACAGATACGCAGTATTTT. Full variable domain (rest looked up from reference TRBV13 and TRBJ2-3): AAGVIQSPRHLIKEKRETATLKCYPIPRHDTVYWYQQGPGQDPQFLISFYEKMQSDKGSIPDRFSAQQFSDYHSELNMSSLELGDSALYFCASSFIRGTDTQYFGPGTRLTVL.

The V and J genes are TRBV9 and TRBJ2-1; a possible D gene is TRBD2 (5 bases). Germline CDR1 reads SGDLS; CDR2 reads YYNGEE. The V gene lost 0 bases and the J gene lost 0 bases, with 10 bases spanning the gap. This CDR3 is 16 amino acids long. The CDR3 nucleotides read TGTGCCAGCAGCGTAGTTGAGGGAAGCTCCTACAATGAGCAGTTCTTC. Translation gives CASSVVEGSSYNEQFF.

The gene calls are TRBV30 and TRBJ1-6; D is unclear. Germline values: CDR1 GTSNPN, CDR2 SVGIG (reference sequence). Trimming stripped 0 bases from V and 9 bases from J, with 12 bases between. The CDR3 runs to 14 residues. CDR3 in amino acids: CAWSVLDGSSPLHF. The DNA for the CDR3 is TGTGCCTGGAGTGTACTCGATGGGAGTTCACCCCTCCACTTT.

The gene calls are TRBV18 and TRBJ2-2; no definite D call. This CDR3 is built from 15 residues. Trimming removed 0 bases at V and 4 bases at J, with 9 bases between. Germline values: CDR1 KGHSH, CDR2 LQKENI. In DNA form, the CDR3 reads TGTGCCAGCTCACCACCGTCCACAGCCACCGGGGAGCTGTTTTTT. Its translation is CASSPPSTATGELFF.

This chain joins TRBV5-6 and TRBJ2-1; D not certain. The CDR3 spans 12 residues. V was clipped by 2 bases and J by 8 bases, with 8 bases between them. CDR1 and CDR2 from the germline V gene are SGHDT and YYEEEE. DNA of the CDR3: TGTGCCAGCAGCTTAAGGCCCGATGAGCAGTTCTTC. This translates into CASSLRPDEQFF.

The V call is TRBV29-1, the J call TRBJ1-3, with TRBD1 matching 8 bases. Germline lookup yields CDR1 SQVTM and CDR2 ANQGSEA. The length of the CDR3 is 17 residues. V gave up 4 bases and J gave up 0 bases; unmatched junction bases: 11. Written as DNA, the CDR3 is TGCAGCGTTGGAGACCCGAGGACAGGGAGCTCTGGAAACACCATATATTTT. Its protein is CSVGDPRTGSSGNTIYF.

This clone came up a few times. The chain links TRBV5-6 to TRBJ1-5; D not certain. This CDR3 is built from 14 residues. The V end was cut by 2 bases, the J end by 1 base, with 7 bases between. Germline loops: CDR1 SGHDT, CDR2 YYEEEE. This CDR3 is CASSFSGSNQPQHF. CDR3 nucleotide sequence: TGTGCCAGCAGCTTCAGTGGGAGCAATCAGCCCCAGCATTTT.

The rearrangement joins TRBV6-5 to TRBJ2-5; D is uncertain. The germline V gene has CDR1 MNHEY and CDR2 SVGAGI. V lost 3 bases and J lost 4, with 9 bases in between. The CDR3 is 13 amino acids. This chain's CDR3 is CASSYSGAETQYF. CDR3 sequence (DNA): TGTGCCAGCAGTTATTCAGGAGCAGAGACCCAGTACTTC.

This chain joins TRBV5-6 and TRBJ1-2; 8 bases are shared with TRBD1. V gave up 4 bases and J gave up 8 bases; unmatched junction bases: 7. CDR1 and CDR2 from the germline V gene are SGHDT and YYEEEE. This CDR3 has 13 residues. The CDR3 DNA sequence: TGTGCCAGCAGCCCGTGGGGGACAGGAGGCTACACCTTC. Amino acid sequence: CASSPWGTGGYTF.

Comment on this clone: Additional DNA sequences in this sample encode the identical CDR3. The CDR3 spells CAWSRTGGTDTQYF. The CDR3 DNA reads TGTGCCTGGAGTCGGACAGGGGGAACAGATACGCAGTATTTT. This chain joins TRBV30 and TRBJ2-3, with 10 nucleotides matching TRBD1. This CDR3 has 14 amino acids. The germline V gene encodes CDR1 GTSNPN and CDR2 SVGIG (reference sequence). Germline trimming cut 2 bases from V and 3 bases from J; bases unmatched to any gene: 2.

This chain connects TRBV4-3 to TRBJ2-7; TRBD1 aligns across 8 bases. CDR1 and CDR2 (germline): LGHNA, YSLEER. The CDR3 is made up of 14 amino acids. J was trimmed by 3 bases and V by 4 bases; bases with no gene match: 5. The CDR3 sequence is CASSPDRGSYEQYF. DNA of the CDR3: TGCGCCAGCAGCCCTGACAGGGGAAGCTACGAGCAGTACTTC.

The rearrangement uses TRBV29-1 and TRBJ2-3, with D uncertain. This CDR3 is built from 13 residues. Trimming took off 6 bases at V and 2 bases at J, with 12 bases between the two ends. CDR1 and CDR2 from the germline V gene are SQVTM and ANQGSEA. CDR3: CSVPAPNTDTQYF. DNA for the CDR3: TGCAGCGTCCCCGCGCCGAACACAGATACGCAGTATTTT.

This clone was counted between two and nine times. This sequence joins TRBV29-1 and TRBJ2-3; the D gene is possibly TRBD1 (6 bases). Trimming shortened V by 6 bases and J by 1 base, and 17 bases separated the two germline ends. The CDR3 runs 15 residues. Germline V gene lookup returns CDR1 SQVTM and CDR2 ANQGSEA. In DNA, the CDR3 is TGCAGCGTCCCCGGGACATCATGGGGCACAGATACGCAGTATTTT. This sequence encodes CSVPGTSWGTDTQYF.

The V call is TRBV15, the J call TRBJ2-2; no clear D gene. This CDR3 region has 12 residues. V was clipped by 2 bases and J by 6 bases, with 4 bases between them. Germline-derived CDR1 and CDR2 are LNHNV and YYDKDF (reference sequence). In DNA, the CDR3 is TGTGCCACCAGCAGAATGGCCGGGGAGCTGTTTTTT. Amino acids: CATSRMAGELFF.

This clone has more than one count but fewer than ten. The V gene is TRBV27, the J gene TRBJ2-3; 9 bases match TRBD1. The ends lost 6 bases at V and 6 bases at J; junction bases unmatched: 7. The CDR3 has 14 amino acids. Germline assignment: CDR1 MNHEY and CDR2 SMNVEV (reference sequence). The CDR3 is CASSGTGFRDTQYF. CDR3 sequence (DNA): TGTGCCAGCAGCGGGACAGGGTTTAGGGATACGCAGTATTTT.

The chain combines TRBV7-9 with TRBJ2-7; D is uncertain. The V gene's germline CDR1 is SEHNR and CDR2 FQNEAQ (reference sequence). This CDR3 has 12 amino acids. Trimming left V 5 bases short and J 3 bases short, with 8 bases between. In nucleotides, the CDR3 is TGTGCCAGCAGCCCGACATTCTACGAGCAGTACTTC. Protein product: CASSPTFYEQYF.

The chain uses TRBV4-3 and TRBJ1-2; 11 bases align to TRBD1. V shed 3 bases, J shed 4 bases, and the junction held 4 bases outside the gene matches. Germline V gene lookup returns CDR1 LGHNA and CDR2 YSLEER. The CDR3 length is 15 residues. CDR3 amino acids: CASSQDRGLSYGYTF. The DNA for the CDR3 is TGCGCCAGCAGCCAGGACAGGGGGCTCTCCTATGGCTACACCTTC.